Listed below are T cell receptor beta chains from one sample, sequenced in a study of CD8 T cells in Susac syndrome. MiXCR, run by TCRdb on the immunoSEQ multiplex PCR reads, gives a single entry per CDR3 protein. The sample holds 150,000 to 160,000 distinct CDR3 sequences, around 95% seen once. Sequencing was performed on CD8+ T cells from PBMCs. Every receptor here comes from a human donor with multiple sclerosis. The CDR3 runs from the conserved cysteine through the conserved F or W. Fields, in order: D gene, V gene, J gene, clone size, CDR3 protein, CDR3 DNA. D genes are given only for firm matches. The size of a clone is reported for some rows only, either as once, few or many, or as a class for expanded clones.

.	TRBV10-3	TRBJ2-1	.	CAISGTDFNNEQFF	TGTGCCATCAGTGGGACCGACTTCAACAATGAGCAGTTCTTC
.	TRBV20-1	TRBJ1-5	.	CSARDGENQPQHF	TGCAGTGCTAGAGATGGGGAAAATCAGCCCCAGCATTTT
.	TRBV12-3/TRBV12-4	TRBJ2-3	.	CASSFPDGAEGDTQYF	TGTGCCAGCAGTTTCCCGGACGGAGCCGAGGGAGATACGCAGTATTTT
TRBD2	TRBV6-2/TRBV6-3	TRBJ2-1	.	CASSRDYSYNEQFF	TGTGCCAGCAGCCGGGACTACTCCTACAATGAGCAGTTCTTC
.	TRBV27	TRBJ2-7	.	CASSLHNHRYEQYF	TGTGCCAGCAGTTTACACAACCATAGGTACGAGCAGTACTTC
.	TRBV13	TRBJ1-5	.	CASSLRGSRNQPQHF	TGTGCCAGCAGCCTGAGAGGCAGCCGCAATCAGCCCCAGCATTTT
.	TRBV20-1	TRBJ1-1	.	CSASQRVMNTEAFF	TGCAGTGCCTCGCAAAGAGTCATGAACACTGAAGCTTTCTTT
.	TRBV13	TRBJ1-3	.	CAAMYTDNTIYF	TGTGCCGCGATGTACACGGACAACACCATATATTTT
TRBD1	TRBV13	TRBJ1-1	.	CASRGQDRDAEAFF	TGTGCCAGCAGGGGACAGGACAGGGACGCTGAAGCTTTCTTT
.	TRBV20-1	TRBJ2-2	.	CSRLKDGELFF	TGCAGTAGGTTAAAGGACGGGGAGCTGTTTTTT
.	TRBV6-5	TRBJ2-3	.	CASSATGLTDTQYF	TGTGCCAGCAGTGCAACAGGGCTGACAGATACGCAGTATTTT
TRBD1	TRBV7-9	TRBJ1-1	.	CASRPTGDGTEAFF	TGTGCCAGCAGACCAACAGGGGACGGGACGGAAGCTTTCTTT
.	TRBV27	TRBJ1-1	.	CASSFSPEEGNTEAFF	TGTGCCAGCAGTTTCTCCCCCGAGGAGGGGAACACTGAAGCTTTCTTT
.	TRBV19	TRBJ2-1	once	CASSLDRIIYNEQFF	TGTGCCAGTAGCCTGGACAGAATTATCTACAATGAGCAGTTCTTC
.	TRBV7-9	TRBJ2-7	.	CASSLGTPTERVYEQYF	TGTGCCAGCAGCTTAGGGACCCCGACGGAGAGGGTCTACGAGCAGTACTTC
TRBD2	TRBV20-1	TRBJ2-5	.	CGKRGRGVPETQYF	TGCGGGAAACGAGGACGGGGGGTGCCAGAGACCCAGTACTTC
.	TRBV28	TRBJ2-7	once	CASSLLRDGSYEQYF	TGTGCCAGCAGTCTCCTCCGTGACGGGAGCTACGAGCAGTACTTC
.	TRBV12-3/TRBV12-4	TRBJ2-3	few	CASSQGGDTQYF	TGTGCCAGCAGTCAGGGGGGAGATACGCAGTATTTT
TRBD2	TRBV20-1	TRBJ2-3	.	CSARVSGEVGPDTQYF	TGCAGTGCCAGGGTCAGCGGGGAGGTAGGACCAGATACGCAGTATTTT
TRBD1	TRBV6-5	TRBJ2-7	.	CASSLPGQGREQYF	TGTGCCAGCAGCCTCCCGGGACAGGGGCGCGAGCAGTACTTC
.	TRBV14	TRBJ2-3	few	CASSQDPDTQYF	TGTGCCAGCAGCCAAGACCCAGATACGCAGTATTTT
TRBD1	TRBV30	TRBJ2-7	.	CAWRDRGSYEQYF	TGTGCCTGGAGAGACAGGGGATCCTACGAGCAGTACTTC
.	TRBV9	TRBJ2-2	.	CASSVSGSGELFF	TGTGCCAGCAGCGTATCAGGGTCGGGGGAGCTGTTTTTT
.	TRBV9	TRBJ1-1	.	CASSVGQKGTEAFF	TGTGCCAGCAGCGTAGGACAAAAGGGGACTGAAGCTTTCTTT
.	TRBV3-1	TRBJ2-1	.	CASSHRGASNEQFF	TGTGCCAGCAGCCACCGAGGAGCCTCCAATGAGCAGTTCTTC
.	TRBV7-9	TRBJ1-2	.	CASSLGSPGMKGYTF	TGTGCCAGCAGCTTGGGTAGTCCGGGAATGAAGGGCTACACCTTC
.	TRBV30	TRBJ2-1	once	CACSRPDPLF	TGTGCCTGTTCTCGACCGGACCCCCTGTTC
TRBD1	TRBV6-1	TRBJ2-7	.	CASIRVVRTGIYEQYF	TGTGCCAGCATCCGGGTGGTAAGGACAGGGATCTACGAGCAGTACTTC
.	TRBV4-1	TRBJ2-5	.	CASSQREGTQETQYF	TGCGCCAGCAGCCAAAGGGAAGGGACCCAAGAGACCCAGTACTTC
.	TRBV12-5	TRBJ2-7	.	CASGLIVGDLQYF	TGTGCTAGTGGTTTGATCGTCGGGGACCTTCAGTACTTC
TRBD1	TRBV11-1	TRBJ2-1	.	CASSQGQGHNEQFF	TGTGCCAGCAGCCAGGGACAGGGTCACAATGAGCAGTTCTTC
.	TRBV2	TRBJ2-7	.	CASKGTVVLYEQYF	TGTGCCAGCAAAGGGACGGTGGTCTTATACGAGCAGTACTTC
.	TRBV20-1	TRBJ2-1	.	CSASPGGLLPNEQFF	TGCAGTGCTAGCCCCGGGGGCCTCCTCCCTAATGAGCAGTTCTTC
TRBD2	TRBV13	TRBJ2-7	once	CASSNGGDTYEQYF	TGTGCCAGCAGCAATGGGGGGGATACCTACGAGCAGTACTTC
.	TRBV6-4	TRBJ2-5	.	CAGTPETQYF	TGTGCCGGCACGCCAGAGACCCAGTACTTC
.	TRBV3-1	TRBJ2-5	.	CASSSTIRDYQETQYF	TGTGCTAGCAGCTCGACTATCCGGGACTACCAAGAGACCCAGTACTTC
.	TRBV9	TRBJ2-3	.	CASSGGSTDTQYF	TGTGCCAGCAGCGGTGGTAGCACAGATACGCAGTATTTT
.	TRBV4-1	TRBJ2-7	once	CASSLRGMGARGYEQYF	TGCGCCAGCAGCCTGAGGGGGATGGGGGCCCGAGGCTACGAGCAGTACTTC
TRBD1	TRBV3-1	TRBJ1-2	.	CASSSPGQGKYGYTF	TGTGCCAGCAGCTCACCGGGACAGGGAAAATATGGCTACACCTTC
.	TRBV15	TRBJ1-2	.	CATTQMGGPLIYGYTF	TGTGCCACCACGCAAATGGGAGGGCCCCTAATCTATGGCTACACCTTC
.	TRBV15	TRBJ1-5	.	CATSKNRLSNQPQHF	TGTGCCACCAGCAAGAACAGGCTAAGCAATCAGCCCCAGCATTTT
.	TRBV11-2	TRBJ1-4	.	CASSLFEKLFF	TGTGCCAGCAGCTTATTTGAAAAACTGTTTTTT
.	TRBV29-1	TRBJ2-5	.	CSGGRVGLGGQETQYF	TGCAGCGGAGGCAGGGTGGGGCTTGGCGGACAAGAGACCCAGTACTTC
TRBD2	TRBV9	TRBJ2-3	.	CASSAGDGGSTDTQYF	TGTGCCAGCAGCGCGGGAGACGGGGGGAGCACAGATACGCAGTATTTT
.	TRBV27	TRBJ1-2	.	CASSLSSTPRNGYTF	TGTGCCAGCAGTTTAAGTTCCACCCCACGGAATGGCTACACCTTC
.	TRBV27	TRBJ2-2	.	CATSVAHGTGELFF	TGTGCCACCTCGGTAGCCCACGGAACCGGGGAGCTGTTTTTT
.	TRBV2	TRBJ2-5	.	CASSEQPGRQETQYF	TGTGCCAGCAGTGAACAGCCGGGACGGCAAGAGACCCAGTACTTC
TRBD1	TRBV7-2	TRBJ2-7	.	CASSLAGQVYEQYF	TGTGCCAGCAGCTTAGCAGGACAGGTCTACGAGCAGTACTTC
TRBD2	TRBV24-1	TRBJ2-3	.	CATSSASGVYTDTQYF	TGTGCCACCAGTTCGGCTAGCGGCGTGTACACAGATACGCAGTATTTT
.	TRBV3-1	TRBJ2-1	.	CASSQEARSYNEQFF	TGTGCCAGCAGCCAAGAAGCCAGATCCTACAATGAGCAGTTCTTC
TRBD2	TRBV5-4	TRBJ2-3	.	CASSVGLAGGRDTQYF	TGTGCCAGCAGCGTGGGACTAGCGGGGGGTAGAGATACGCAGTATTTT
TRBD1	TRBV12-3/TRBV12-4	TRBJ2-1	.	CASSLRATGSSYNEQFF	TGTGCCAGCAGTTTAAGGGCGACAGGGAGCTCCTACAATGAGCAGTTCTTC
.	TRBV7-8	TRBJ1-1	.	CASSLAVWNTEAFF	TGTGCCAGCAGCTTAGCCGTATGGAACACTGAAGCTTTCTTT
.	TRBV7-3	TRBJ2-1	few	CASSLGGRNEQFF	TGTGCCAGCAGCTTAGGGGGGAGGAATGAGCAGTTCTTC
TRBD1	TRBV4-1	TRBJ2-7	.	CASSQTAQGIGYYEQYF	TGCGCCAGCAGCCAAACCGCACAGGGGATTGGCTACTACGAGCAGTACTTC